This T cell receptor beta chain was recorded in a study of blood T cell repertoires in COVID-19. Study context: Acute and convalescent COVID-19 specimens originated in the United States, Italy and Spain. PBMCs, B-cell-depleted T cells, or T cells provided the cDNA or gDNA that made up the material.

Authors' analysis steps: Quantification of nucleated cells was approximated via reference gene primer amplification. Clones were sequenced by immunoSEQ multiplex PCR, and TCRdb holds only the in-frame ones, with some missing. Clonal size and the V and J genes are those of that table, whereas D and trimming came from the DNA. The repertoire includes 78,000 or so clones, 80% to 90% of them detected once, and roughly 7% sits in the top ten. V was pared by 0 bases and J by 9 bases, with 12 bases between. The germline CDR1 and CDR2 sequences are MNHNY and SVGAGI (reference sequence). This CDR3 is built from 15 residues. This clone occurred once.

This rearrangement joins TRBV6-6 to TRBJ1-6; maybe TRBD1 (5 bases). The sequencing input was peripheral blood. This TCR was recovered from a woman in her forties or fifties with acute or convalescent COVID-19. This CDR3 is CASSYSGEGGSPLHF. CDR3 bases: TGTGCCAGCAGTTACTCAGGGGAGGGAGGTTCACCCCTCCACTTT.